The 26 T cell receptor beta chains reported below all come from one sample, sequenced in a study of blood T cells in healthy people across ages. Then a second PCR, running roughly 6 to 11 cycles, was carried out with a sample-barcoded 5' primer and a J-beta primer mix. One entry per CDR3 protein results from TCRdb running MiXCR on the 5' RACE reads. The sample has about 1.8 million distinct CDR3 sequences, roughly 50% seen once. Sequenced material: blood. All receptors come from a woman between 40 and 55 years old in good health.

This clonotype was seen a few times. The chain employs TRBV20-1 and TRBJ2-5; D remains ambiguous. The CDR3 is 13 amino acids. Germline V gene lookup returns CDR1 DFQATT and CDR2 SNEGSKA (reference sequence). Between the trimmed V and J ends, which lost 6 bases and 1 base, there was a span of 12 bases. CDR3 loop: CSARRASQETQYF. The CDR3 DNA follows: TGCAGTGCCCGCCGAGCCAGCCAAGAGACCCAGTACTTC.

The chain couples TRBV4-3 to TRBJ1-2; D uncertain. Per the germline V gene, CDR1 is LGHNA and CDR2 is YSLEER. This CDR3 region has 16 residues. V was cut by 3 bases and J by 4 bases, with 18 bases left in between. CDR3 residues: CASSQLSDGEGYGYTF. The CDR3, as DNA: TGCGCCAGCAGCCAGCTATCGGATGGGGAGGGCTATGGCTACACCTTC.

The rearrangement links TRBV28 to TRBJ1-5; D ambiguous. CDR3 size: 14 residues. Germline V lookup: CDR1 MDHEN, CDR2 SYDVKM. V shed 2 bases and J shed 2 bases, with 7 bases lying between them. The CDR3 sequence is CASSLPRRNQPQHF. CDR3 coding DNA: TGTGCCAGCAGTTTACCCCGGCGCAATCAGCCCCAGCATTTT.

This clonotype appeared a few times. The DNA of the CDR3 is TGTGCCATCAGGTCTGGGGGGGGTTACGAGCAGTACTTC. Translation gives CAIRSGGGYEQYF. The chain joins TRBV10-3 to TRBJ2-7, with 7 bases lining up with TRBD2. This CDR3 contains 13 residues. The germline CDR1 and CDR2 sequences are ENHRY and SYGVKD. The junction had 6 bases not matched to a gene; V was cut back by 6 bases and J by 4 bases.

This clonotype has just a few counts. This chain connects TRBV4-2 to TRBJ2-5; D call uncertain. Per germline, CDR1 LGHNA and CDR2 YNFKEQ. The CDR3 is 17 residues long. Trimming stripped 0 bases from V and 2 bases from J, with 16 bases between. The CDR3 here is CASSQDPFTKTQETQYF. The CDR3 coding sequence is TGTGCCAGCAGCCAAGATCCTTTCACTAAAACTCAAGAGACCCAGTACTTC.

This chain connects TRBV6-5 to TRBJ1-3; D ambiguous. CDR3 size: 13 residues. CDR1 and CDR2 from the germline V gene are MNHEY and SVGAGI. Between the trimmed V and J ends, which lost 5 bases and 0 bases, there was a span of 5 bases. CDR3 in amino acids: CASSGYSGNTIYF. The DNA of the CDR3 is TGTGCCAGCAGTGGGTACTCTGGAAACACCATATATTTT.

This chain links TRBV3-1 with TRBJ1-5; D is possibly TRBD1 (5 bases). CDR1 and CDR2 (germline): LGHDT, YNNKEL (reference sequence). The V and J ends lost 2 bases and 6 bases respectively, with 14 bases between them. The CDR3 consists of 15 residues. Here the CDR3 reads CASSQSEGGTQPQHF. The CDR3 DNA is TGTGCCAGCAGCCAAAGTGAGGGAGGGACTCAGCCCCAGCATTTT.

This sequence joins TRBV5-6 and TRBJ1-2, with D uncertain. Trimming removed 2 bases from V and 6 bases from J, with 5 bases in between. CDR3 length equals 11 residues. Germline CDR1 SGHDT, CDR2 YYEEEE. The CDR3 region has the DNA TGTGCCAGCAGCTTCGTTGATGGCTACACCTTC. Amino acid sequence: CASSFVDGYTF.

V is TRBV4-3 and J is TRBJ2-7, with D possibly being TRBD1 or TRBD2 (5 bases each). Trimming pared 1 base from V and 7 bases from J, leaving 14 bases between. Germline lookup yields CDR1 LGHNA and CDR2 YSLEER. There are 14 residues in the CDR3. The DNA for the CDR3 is TGCGCCAGCAGCCAAGTAGTGGGGCCGGGAGAGCAGTACTTC. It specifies CASSQVVGPGEQYF.

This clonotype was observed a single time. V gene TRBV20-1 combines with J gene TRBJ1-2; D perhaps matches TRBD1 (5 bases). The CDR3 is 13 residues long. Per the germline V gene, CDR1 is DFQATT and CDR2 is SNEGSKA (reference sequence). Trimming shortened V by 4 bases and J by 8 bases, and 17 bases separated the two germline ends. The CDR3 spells CSATGDAKEGYTF. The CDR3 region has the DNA TGCAGTGCTACTGGGGACGCCAAGGAGGGCTACACCTTC.

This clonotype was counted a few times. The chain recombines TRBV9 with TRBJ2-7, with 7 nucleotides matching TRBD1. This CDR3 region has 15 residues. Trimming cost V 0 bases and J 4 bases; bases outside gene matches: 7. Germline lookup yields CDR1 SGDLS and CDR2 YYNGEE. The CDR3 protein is CASSVAEGALYEQYF. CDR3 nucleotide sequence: TGTGCCAGCAGCGTAGCTGAGGGGGCGCTGTACGAGCAGTACTTC.

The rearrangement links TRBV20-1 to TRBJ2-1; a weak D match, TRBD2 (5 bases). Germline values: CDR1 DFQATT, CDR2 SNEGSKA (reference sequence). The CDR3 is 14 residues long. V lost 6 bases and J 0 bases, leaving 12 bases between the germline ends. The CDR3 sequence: CSAGLYRSYNEQFF. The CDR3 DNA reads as TGCAGTGCAGGACTCTACCGCTCCTACAATGAGCAGTTCTTC.

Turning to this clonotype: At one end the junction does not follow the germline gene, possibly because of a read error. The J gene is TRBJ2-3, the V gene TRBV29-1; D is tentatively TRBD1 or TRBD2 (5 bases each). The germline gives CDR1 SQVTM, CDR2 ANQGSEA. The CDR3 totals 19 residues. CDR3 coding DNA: TGCAGCGTCTTGGGGGTCTCCCCGACAACCCCATCTAGCACAGATATGCAGTATTTT. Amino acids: CSVLGVSPTTPSSTDMQYF.

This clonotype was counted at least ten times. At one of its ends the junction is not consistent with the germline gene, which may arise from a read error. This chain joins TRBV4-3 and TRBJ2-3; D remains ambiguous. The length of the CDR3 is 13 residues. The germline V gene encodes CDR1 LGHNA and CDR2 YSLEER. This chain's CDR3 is CASSQDFTDTQYF. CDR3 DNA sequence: TGTGCCAGCAGCCAAGACTTCACAGATACGCAGTATTTT.

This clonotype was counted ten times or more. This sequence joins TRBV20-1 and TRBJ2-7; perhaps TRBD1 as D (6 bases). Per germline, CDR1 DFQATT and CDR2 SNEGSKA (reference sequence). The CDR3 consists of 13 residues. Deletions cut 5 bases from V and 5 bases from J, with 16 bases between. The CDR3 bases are TGCAGTGCTGATAACGTACAGGGTAACGAGCAGTACTTC. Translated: CSADNVQGNEQYF.

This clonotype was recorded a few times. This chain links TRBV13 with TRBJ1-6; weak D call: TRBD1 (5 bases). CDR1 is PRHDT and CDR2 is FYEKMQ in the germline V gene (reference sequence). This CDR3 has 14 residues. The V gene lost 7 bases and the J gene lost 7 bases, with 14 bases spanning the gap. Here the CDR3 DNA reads TGTGCCAGCACCGCAGGGTCTTCAAATTCACCCCTCCACTTT. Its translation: CASTAGSSNSPLHF.

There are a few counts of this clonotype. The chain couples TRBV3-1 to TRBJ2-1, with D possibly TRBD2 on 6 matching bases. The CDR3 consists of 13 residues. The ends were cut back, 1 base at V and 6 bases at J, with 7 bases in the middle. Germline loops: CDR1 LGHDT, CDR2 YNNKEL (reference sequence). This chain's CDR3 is CASSQGGVNEQFF. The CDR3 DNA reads TGTGCCAGCAGCCAAGGGGGGGTCAATGAGCAGTTCTTC.

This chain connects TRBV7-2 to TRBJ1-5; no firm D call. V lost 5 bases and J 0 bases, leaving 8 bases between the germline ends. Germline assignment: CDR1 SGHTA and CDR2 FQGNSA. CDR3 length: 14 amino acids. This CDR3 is CASSPRFSNQPQHF. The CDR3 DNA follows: TGTGCCAGCAGCCCCAGGTTTAGCAATCAGCCCCAGCATTTT. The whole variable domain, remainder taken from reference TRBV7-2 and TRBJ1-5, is GAGVSQSPSNKVTEKGKDVELRCDPISGHTALYWYRQSLGQGLEFLIYFQGNSAPDKSGLPSDRFSAERTGGSVSTLTIQRTQQEDSAVYLCASSPRFSNQPQHFGDGTRLSIL.

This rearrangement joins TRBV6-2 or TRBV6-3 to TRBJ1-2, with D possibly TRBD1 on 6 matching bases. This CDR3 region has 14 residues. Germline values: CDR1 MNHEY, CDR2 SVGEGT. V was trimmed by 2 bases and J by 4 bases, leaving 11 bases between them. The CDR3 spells CASSYDDRSYGYTF. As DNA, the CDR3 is TGTGCCAGCAGTTACGACGACAGGAGCTATGGCTACACCTTC.

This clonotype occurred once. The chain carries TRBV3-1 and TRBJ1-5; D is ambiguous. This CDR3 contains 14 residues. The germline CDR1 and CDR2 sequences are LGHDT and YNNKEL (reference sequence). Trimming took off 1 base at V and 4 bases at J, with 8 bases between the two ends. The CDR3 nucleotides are TGTGCCAGCAGCCAAGGGAACTTTAATCAGCCCCAGCATTTT. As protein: CASSQGNFNQPQHF.

The CDR3, as DNA: TGTGCCAGCAGTTACTCACTAGCGGGGGGGTATGTAGATACGCAGTATTTT. The encoded protein is CASSYSLAGGYVDTQYF. The chain recombines TRBV6-6 with TRBJ2-3; 13 nucleotides line up with TRBD2. V was pared by 0 bases and J by 5 bases, with 5 bases of the junction left unmatched. Germline CDR1 reads MNHNY; CDR2 reads SVGAGI (reference sequence). The length of the CDR3 is 17 residues.

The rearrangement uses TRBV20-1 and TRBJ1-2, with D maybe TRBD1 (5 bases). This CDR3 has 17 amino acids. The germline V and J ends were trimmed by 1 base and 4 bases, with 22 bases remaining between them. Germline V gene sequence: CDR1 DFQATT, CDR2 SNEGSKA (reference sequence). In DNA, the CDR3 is TGCAGTGCTAGAGTAGGGGCCGGGGCGGTCGACTCCTATGGCTACACCTTC. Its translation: CSARVGAGAVDSYGYTF.

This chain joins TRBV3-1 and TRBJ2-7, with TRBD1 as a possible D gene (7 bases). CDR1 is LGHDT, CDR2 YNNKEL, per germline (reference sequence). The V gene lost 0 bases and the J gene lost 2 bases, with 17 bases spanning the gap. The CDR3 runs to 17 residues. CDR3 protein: CASSQDITRDSPYEQYF. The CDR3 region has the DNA TGTGCCAGCAGCCAAGATATTACGCGGGACAGCCCCTACGAGCAGTACTTC.

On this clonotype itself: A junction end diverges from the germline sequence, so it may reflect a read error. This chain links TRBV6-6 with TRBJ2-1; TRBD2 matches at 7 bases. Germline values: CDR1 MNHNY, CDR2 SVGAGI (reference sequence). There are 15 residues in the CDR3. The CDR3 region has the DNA TGTGTCAGCAGACCTGGACTAGGCTCCTACAATGAGCAGTTCTTC. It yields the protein CVSRPGLGSYNEQFF.

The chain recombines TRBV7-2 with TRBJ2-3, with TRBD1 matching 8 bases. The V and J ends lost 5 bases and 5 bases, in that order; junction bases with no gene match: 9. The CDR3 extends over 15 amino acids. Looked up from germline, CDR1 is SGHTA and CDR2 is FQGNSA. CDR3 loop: CASSIQGVSEDTQYF. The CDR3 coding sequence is TGTGCCAGCAGCATACAGGGGGTGAGCGAAGATACGCAGTATTTT.

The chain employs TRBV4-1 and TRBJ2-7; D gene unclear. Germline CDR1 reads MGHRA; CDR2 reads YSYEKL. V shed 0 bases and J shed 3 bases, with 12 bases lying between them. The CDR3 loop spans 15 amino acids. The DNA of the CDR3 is TGCGCCAGCAGCCAAGAGCAAAGGACGGTCTACGAGCAGTACTTC. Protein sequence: CASSQEQRTVYEQYF.